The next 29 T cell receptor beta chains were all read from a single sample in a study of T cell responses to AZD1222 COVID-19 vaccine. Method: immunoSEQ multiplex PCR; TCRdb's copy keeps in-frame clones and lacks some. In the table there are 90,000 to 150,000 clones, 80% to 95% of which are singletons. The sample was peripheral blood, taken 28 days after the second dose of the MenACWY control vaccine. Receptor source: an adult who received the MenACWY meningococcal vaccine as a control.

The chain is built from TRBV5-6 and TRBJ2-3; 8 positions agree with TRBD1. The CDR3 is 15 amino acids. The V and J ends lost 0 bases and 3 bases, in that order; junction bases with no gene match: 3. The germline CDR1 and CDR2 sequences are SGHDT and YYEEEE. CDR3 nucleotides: TGTGCCAGCAGCTTGGTCACAGGGGGTACAGATACGCAGTATTTT. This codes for CASSLVTGGTDTQYF.

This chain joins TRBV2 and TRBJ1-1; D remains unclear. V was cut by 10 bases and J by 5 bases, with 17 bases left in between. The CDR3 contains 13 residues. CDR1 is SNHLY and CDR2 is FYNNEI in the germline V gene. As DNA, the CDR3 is TGTGCCATCCTAGGGCCGGGAAAAACTGAAGCTTTCTTT. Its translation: CAILGPGKTEAFF. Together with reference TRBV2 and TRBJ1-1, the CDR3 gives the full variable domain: EPEVTQTPSHQVTQMGQEVILRCVPISNHLYFYWYRQILGQKVEFLVSFYNNEISEKSEIFDDQFSVERPDGSNFTLKIRSTKLEDSAMYFCAILGPGKTEAFFGQGTRLTVV.

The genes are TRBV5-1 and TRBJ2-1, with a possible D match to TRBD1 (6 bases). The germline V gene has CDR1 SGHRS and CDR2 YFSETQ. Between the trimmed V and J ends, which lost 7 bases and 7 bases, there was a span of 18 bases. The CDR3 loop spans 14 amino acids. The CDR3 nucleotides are TGCGCCAGCTACAACCCCGGGACACCTAATGAGCAGTTCTTC. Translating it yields CASYNPGTPNEQFF.

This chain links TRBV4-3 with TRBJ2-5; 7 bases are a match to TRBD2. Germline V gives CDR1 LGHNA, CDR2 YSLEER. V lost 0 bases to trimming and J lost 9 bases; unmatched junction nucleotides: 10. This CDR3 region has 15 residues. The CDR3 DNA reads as TGCGCCAGCAGCCAAGATTCACTAGCGCCTACAGCCCAGTACTTC. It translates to CASSQDSLAPTAQYF.

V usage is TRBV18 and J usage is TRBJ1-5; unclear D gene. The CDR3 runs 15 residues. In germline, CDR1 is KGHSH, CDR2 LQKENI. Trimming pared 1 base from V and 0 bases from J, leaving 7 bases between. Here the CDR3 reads CASSPQQDSNQPQHF. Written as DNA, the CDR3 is TGTGCCAGCTCACCACAGCAGGATAGCAATCAGCCCCAGCATTTT.

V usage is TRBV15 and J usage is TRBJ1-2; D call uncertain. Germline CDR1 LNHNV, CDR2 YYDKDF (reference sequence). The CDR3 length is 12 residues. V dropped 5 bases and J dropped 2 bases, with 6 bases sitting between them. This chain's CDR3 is CATSRGNYGYTF. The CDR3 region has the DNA TGTGCCACCAGCCGAGGGAACTATGGCTACACCTTC.

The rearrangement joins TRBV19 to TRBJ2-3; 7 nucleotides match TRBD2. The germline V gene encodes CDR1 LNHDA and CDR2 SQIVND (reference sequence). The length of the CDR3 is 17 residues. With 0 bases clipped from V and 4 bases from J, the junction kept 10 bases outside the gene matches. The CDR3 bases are TGTGCCAGTAGTATAGAAGCAGGGAGGGTTTTTGCAGATACGCAGTATTTT. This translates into CASSIEAGRVFADTQYF.

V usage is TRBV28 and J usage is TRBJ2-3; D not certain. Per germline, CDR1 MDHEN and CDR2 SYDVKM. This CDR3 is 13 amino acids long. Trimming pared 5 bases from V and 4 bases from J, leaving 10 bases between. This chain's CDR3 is CASSNTAPDTQYF. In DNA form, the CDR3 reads TGTGCCAGCAGTAACACAGCGCCAGATACGCAGTATTTT.

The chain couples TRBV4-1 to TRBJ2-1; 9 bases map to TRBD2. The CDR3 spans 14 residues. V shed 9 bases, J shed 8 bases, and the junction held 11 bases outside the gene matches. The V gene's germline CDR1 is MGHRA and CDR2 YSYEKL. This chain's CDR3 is CARVSGRKVYEQFF. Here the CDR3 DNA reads TGCGCCAGAGTTAGCGGGAGAAAGGTTTATGAGCAGTTCTTC.

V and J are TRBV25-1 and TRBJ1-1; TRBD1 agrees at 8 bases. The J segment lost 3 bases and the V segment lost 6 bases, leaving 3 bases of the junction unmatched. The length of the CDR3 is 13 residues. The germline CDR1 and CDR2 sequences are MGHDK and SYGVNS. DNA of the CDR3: TGTGCCAGCAGAGCACAGGGGGACACTGAAGCTTTCTTT. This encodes CASRAQGDTEAFF.

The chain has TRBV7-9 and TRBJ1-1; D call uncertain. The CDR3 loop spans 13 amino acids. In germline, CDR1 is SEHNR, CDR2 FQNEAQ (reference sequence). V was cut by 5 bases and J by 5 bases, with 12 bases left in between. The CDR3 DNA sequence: TGTGCCAGCAGCCCCTATCGAGGAACTGAAGCTTTCTTT. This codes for CASSPYRGTEAFF. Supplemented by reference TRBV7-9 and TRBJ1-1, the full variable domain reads DTGVSQNPRHKITKRGQNVTFRCDPISEHNRLYWYRQTLGQGPEFLTYFQNEAQLEKSRLLSDRFSAERPKGSFSTLEIQRTEQGDSAMYLCASSPYRGTEAFFGQGTRLTVV.

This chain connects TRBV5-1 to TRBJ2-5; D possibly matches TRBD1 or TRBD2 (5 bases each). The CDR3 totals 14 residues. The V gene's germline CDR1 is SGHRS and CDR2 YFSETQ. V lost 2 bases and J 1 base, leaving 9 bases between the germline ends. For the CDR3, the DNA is TGCGCCAGCAGCTTACCGGGACCCCAAGAGACCCAGTACTTC. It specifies CASSLPGPQETQYF.

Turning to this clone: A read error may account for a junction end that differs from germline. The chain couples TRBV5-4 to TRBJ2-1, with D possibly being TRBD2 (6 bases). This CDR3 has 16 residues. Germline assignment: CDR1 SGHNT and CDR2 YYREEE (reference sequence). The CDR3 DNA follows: TGTGCTAGCAGCTTGGGAGGAGGGAGCTCCTACAATGAGCAGTTCTTC. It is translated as CASSLGGGSSYNEQFF. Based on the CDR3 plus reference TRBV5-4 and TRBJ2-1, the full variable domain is ETGVTQSPTHLIKTRGQQVTLRCSSQSGHNTVSWYQQALGQGPQFIFQYYREEENGRGNFPPRFSGLQFPNYSSELNVNALELDDSALYLCASSLGGGSSYNEQFFGPGTRLTVL.

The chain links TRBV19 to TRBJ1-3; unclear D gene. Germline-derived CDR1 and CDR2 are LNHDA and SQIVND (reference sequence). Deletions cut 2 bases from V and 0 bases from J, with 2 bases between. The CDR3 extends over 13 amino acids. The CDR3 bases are TGTGCCAGTAGTATAAGCTCTGGAAACACCATATATTTT. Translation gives CASSISSGNTIYF. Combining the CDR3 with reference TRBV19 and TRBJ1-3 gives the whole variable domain DGGITQSPKYLFRKEGQNVTLSCEQNLNHDAMYWYRQDPGQGLRLIYYSQIVNDFQKGDIAEGYSVSREKKESFPLTVTSAQKNPTAFYLCASSISSGNTIYFGEGSWLTVV.

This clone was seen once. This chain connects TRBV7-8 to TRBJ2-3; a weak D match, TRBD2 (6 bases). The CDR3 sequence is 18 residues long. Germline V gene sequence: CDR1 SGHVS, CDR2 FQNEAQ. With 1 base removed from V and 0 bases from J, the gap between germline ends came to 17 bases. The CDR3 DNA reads TGTGCCAGCAGCTTAGTCCCCGGGGGAAGTGCGAGCACAGATACGCAGTATTTT. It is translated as CASSLVPGGSASTDTQYF.

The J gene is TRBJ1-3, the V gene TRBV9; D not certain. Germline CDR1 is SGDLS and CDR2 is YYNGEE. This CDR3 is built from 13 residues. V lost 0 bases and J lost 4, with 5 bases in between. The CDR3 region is CASSVATGNTIYF. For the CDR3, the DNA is TGTGCCAGCAGCGTAGCCACAGGAAACACCATATATTTT.

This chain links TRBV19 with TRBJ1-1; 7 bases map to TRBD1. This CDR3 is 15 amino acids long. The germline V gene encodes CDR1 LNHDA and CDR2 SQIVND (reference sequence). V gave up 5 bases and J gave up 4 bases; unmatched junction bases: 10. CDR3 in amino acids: CASSVWDSSGTEAFF. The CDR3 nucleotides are TGTGCCAGTAGTGTATGGGACAGTTCGGGCACTGAAGCTTTCTTT.

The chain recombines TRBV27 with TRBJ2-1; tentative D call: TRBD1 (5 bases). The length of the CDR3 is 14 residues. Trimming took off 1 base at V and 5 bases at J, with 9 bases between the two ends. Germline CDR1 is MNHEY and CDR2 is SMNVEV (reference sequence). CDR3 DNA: TGTGCCAGCAGTTTATTGGGGCCGAACAATGAGCAGTTCTTC. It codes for CASSLLGPNNEQFF.

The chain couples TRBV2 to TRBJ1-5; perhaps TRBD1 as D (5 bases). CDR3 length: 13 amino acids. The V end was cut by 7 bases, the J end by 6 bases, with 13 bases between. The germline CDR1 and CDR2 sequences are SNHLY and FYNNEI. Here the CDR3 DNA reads TGTGCCAGCACTCCGGGACCCAGTCAGCCCCAGCATTTT. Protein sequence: CASTPGPSQPQHF.

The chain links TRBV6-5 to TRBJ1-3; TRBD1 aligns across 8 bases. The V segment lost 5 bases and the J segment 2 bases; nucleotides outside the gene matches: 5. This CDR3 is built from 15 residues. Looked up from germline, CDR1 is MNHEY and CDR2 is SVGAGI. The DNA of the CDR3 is TGTGCCAGCAGTACCGGACAGGGTCCTGGAAACACCATATATTTT. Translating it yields CASSTGQGPGNTIYF.

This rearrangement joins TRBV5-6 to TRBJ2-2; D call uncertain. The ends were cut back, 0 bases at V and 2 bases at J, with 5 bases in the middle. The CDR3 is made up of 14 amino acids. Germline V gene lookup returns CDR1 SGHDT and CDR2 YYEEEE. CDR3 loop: CASSLVRNTGELFF. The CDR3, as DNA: TGTGCCAGCAGCTTGGTCAGAAACACCGGGGAGCTGTTTTTT.

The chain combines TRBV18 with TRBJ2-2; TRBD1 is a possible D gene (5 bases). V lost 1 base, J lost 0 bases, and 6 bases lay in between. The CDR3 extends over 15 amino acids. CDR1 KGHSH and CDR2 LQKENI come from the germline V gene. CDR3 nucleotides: TGTGCCAGCTCACCACGGGGCACGAACACCGGGGAGCTGTTTTTT. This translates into CASSPRGTNTGELFF.

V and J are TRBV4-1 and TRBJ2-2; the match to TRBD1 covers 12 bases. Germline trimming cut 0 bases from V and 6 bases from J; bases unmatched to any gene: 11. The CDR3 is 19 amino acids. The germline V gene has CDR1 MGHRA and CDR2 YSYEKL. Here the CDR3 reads CASSQDPGGGTGGAGELFF. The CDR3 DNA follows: TGCGCCAGCAGCCAAGATCCCGGGGGGGGGACAGGGGGCGCCGGGGAGCTGTTTTTT.

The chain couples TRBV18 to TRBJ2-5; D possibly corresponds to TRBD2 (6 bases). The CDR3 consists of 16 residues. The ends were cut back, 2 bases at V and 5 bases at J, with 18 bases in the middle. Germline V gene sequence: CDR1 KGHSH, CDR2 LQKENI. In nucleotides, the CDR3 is TGTGCCAGCTCACCAGGTGGTGCGGGATCCGGGGAGACCCAGTACTTC. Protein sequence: CASSPGGAGSGETQYF.

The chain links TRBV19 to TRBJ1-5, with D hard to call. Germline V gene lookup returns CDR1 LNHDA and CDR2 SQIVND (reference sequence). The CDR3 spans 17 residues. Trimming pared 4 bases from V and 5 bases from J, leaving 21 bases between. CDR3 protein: CASSTLRQAVVDQPQHF. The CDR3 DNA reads TGTGCCAGTAGTACCCTCCGGCAGGCGGTAGTGGATCAGCCCCAGCATTTT.

The CDR3 bases are TGTGCCAGCAGCTTAAACAAAGCCTACGAGCAGTACTTC. This encodes CASSLNKAYEQYF. This chain uses TRBV7-9 with TRBJ2-7; D is undetermined. This CDR3 spans 13 amino acids. Looked up from germline, CDR1 is SEHNR and CDR2 is FQNEAQ (reference sequence). Trimming took 2 bases from V and 2 from J, leaving 7 bases between them.

As DNA, the CDR3 is TGTGCCAGCAGTGCATCGACAGGCAATCAGCCCCAGCATTTT. Translating gives CASSASTGNQPQHF. The V gene is TRBV28, the J gene TRBJ1-5; a weak D match, TRBD1 (5 bases). In germline, CDR1 is MDHEN, CDR2 SYDVKM. This CDR3 is built from 14 residues. The V end lost 5 bases, the J end lost 2 bases, and 10 bases lay between the germline ends.

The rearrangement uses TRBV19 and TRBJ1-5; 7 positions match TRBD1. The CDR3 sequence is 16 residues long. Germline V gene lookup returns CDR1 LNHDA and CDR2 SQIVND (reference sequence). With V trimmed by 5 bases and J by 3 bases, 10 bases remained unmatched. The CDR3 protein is CASSPSSGQVNQPQHF. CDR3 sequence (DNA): TGTGCCAGTAGTCCCTCCTCCGGACAGGTCAATCAGCCCCAGCATTTT. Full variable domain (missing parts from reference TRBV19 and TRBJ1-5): DGGITQSPKYLFRKEGQNVTLSCEQNLNHDAMYWYRQDPGQGLRLIYYSQIVNDFQKGDIAEGYSVSREKKESFPLTVTSAQKNPTAFYLCASSPSSGQVNQPQHFGDGTRLSIL.

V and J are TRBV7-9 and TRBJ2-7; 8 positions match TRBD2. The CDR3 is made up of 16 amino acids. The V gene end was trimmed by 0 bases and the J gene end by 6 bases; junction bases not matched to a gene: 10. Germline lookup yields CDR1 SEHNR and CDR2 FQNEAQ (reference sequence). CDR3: CASSLARGGRPPEQYF. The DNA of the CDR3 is TGTGCCAGCAGCTTAGCGAGGGGCGGGAGGCCCCCCGAGCAGTACTTC.